The present entry profiles one T cell receptor beta chain with its context. No antigen is known for it. This record comes from a study of early stage breast cancer tumors. The study's findings and limits: Unsorted bulk genomic DNA sequencing lacked pairing and functional marker data. Commonly generated sequences made up most enriched TCRB sequences shared between patients.

Blood replicates held 0.5 ug DNA, tumor or normal breast approximately 1.5 ug, two each. Generated by immunoSEQ multiplex PCR, the TCRdb table keeps only in-frame clones and is missing some. The sample shows 50,000 to 75,000 clones, around 80% of them seen only once. CDR1 and CDR2 (germline): LNHDA, SQIVND (reference sequence). V gave up 10 bases and J gave up 0 bases, with 15 bases separating them. The CDR3 has 14 residues. The V call is TRBV19, the J call TRBJ1-1, with D hard to call. The sample was blood. This clonotype originated in a person aged 30 to 39 with breast cancer. DNA of the CDR3: TGTGCCACCCGGAGAGGGTACCTGAACACTGAAGCTTTCTTT. Translation: CATRRGYLNTEAFF.